The rows below give T cell receptor beta chains drawn from one sample of a study of cytomegalovirus exposure and HLA in healthy donors. Assay used: immunoSEQ multiplex PCR; TCRdb lists only in-frame clones, some missing. Found here are about 120,000 clones, 81% of them singletons; the top ten hold around 2.3%. The sequenced sample consisted of PBMCs. These receptors all come from a woman aged 40 to 49 in good health and CMV-seronegative. Both conserved end residues are part of each CDR3. Each record gives: V gene, CDR3 length, J gene, D gene, clone size, CDR3 protein, CDR3 DNA. The D gene is left open where the match is weak. Some rows mark clone size as missing; the rest say once, few, many or name a class of expanded clone.

>TRBV19|15|TRBJ1-1|TRBD1|NA
CASSWSGQGATEAFF
TGTGCCAGTAGTTGGTCCGGGCAGGGGGCCACTGAAGCTTTCTTT
>TRBV6-5|15|TRBJ1-1|TRBD1|NA
CASRRDRDQNTEAFF
TGTGCCAGCAGGCGGGACAGGGACCAGAACACTGAAGCTTTCTTT
>TRBV5-6|12|TRBJ1-1|NA|few
CASSLGSTEAFF
TGTGCCAGCAGCTTGGGGAGCACTGAAGCTTTCTTT
>TRBV25-1|13|TRBJ1-1|NA|NA
CASRGRGHYEAFF
TGTGCCAGCAGGGGGAGGGGCCACTATGAAGCTTTCTTT
>TRBV7-9|15|TRBJ1-5|TRBD1|NA
CASSSGTGSNQPQHF
TGTGCCAGCAGCTCTGGGACAGGCAGCAATCAGCCCCAGCATTTT
>TRBV28|15|TRBJ2-2|NA|NA
CASSKQDLNTGELFF
TGTGCCAGCAGCAAACAGGATCTTAACACCGGGGAGCTGTTTTTT
>TRBV4-1|14|TRBJ2-7|TRBD1|few
CASSQKGQNYEQYF
TGCGCCAGCAGCCAGAAGGGACAGAACTACGAGCAGTACTTC
>TRBV13|17|TRBJ2-7|TRBD1|NA
CASSLGRTGGRLYEQYF
TGTGCCAGCAGCTTAGGACGGACAGGGGGGCGTCTCTACGAGCAGTACTTC
>TRBV2|15|TRBJ2-5|NA|NA
CASSGSGAIKETQYF
TGTGCCAGCAGTGGATCAGGGGCCATCAAGGAGACCCAGTACTTC
>TRBV6-1|14|TRBJ2-5|NA|NA
CASTRVDPQETQYF
TGTGCCAGCACCAGGGTCGACCCACAAGAGACCCAGTACTTC
>TRBV9|17|TRBJ1-2|NA|NA
CASSADIPQGSRYGYTF
TGTGCCAGCAGCGCCGACATCCCCCAGGGTTCGCGGTATGGCTACACCTTC
>TRBV29-1|13|TRBJ1-5|NA|NA
CSASKGDNQPQHF
TGCAGCGCCTCGAAGGGGGATAATCAGCCCCAGCATTTT
>TRBV2|17|TRBJ2-5|TRBD1|NA
CASSVVRDRALQETQYF
TGTGCCAGCAGCGTAGTCAGGGACAGGGCCCTACAAGAGACCCAGTACTTC
>TRBV6-5|12|TRBJ1-2|TRBD1|NA
CASSRRQGGYTF
TGTGCCAGCAGTCGCCGACAGGGAGGCTACACCTTC
>TRBV7-9|14|TRBJ1-4|NA|NA
CSSSFLATNEKLFF
TGTTCCAGCAGCTTTTTAGCAACTAATGAAAAACTGTTTTTT
>TRBV7-9|18|TRBJ2-5|TRBD1|NA
CASSSSGTGDHRQETQYF
TGTGCCAGCAGCTCCTCCGGGACAGGGGACCACCGGCAAGAGACCCAGTACTTC
>TRBV2|16|TRBJ1-4|NA|few
CASSEVGVAGDEKLFF
TGTGCCAGCAGTGAAGTAGGAGTTGCGGGAGATGAAAAACTGTTTTTT
>TRBV18|16|TRBJ1-1|TRBD1|NA
CASSPRTGTVNTEAFF
TGTGCCAGCTCACCGAGGACAGGGACGGTAAACACTGAAGCTTTCTTT
>TRBV19|14|TRBJ1-5|TRBD1|NA
CASRPGTGEQPQHF
TGTGCCAGTAGACCTGGGACAGGGGAACAGCCCCAGCATTTT
>TRBV6-1|12|TRBJ2-7|NA|NA
CASTYAGYEQYF
TGTGCCAGTACCTACGCGGGATACGAGCAGTACTTC
>TRBV4-2|16|TRBJ2-7|NA|few
CASSQEGPRNSYEQYF
TGTGCCAGCAGCCAAGAGGGTCCCAGGAACTCCTACGAGCAGTACTTC
>TRBV7-9|15|TRBJ1-4|TRBD1|NA
CSSRTGGVWNEKLFF
TGTTCCAGCCGGACAGGGGGTGTCTGGAATGAAAAACTGTTTTTT
>TRBV28|11|TRBJ2-7|NA|NA
CVTHSRYRQYF
TGTGTCACACACAGCAGGTATAGGCAGTACTTC
>TRBV5-1|14|TRBJ1-3|NA|NA
CASSLPDSGNTIYF
TGCGCCAGCAGCCTCCCGGACAGTGGAAACACCATATATTTT
>TRBV7-3|14|TRBJ2-3|NA|NA
CASSVTGFTDTQYF
TGTGCCAGCAGCGTCACAGGGTTCACAGATACGCAGTATTTT
>TRBV6-4|15|TRBJ2-1|TRBD2|few
CASSESGGEGNEQFF
TGTGCCAGCAGTGAAAGCGGGGGAGAAGGAAATGAGCAGTTCTTC
>TRBV10-3|14|TRBJ1-1|TRBD1|NA
CAIRGQGTNTEAFF
TGTGCCATCAGGGGACAGGGGACGAACACTGAAGCTTTCTTT
>TRBV18|16|TRBJ1-1|TRBD1|NA
CASSPRPRQGGTEAFF
TGTGCCAGCTCACCACGCCCCCGACAGGGGGGCACTGAAGCTTTCTTT
>TRBV23-1|17|TRBJ1-6|TRBD1|NA
CASSHTLGQGKHSPLHF
TGCGCCAGCAGTCATACCTTGGGACAGGGTAAGCATTCACCCCTCCACTTT
>TRBV6-5|14|TRBJ1-1|NA|NA
CASSHTGLNTEAFF
TGTGCCAGCAGTCACACAGGGTTGAACACTGAAGCTTTCTTT
>TRBV4-2|15|TRBJ2-1|NA|NA
CASSPPAGNGNEQFF
TGTGCCAGCAGCCCTCCGGCAGGGAACGGAAATGAGCAGTTCTTC
>TRBV19|13|TRBJ2-5|TRBD2|NA
CASSRGGRETQYF
TGTGCCAGTAGTCGGGGGGGCCGGGAGACCCAGTACTTC
>TRBV7-8|13|TRBJ2-3|NA|NA
CASSRSATDTQYF
TGTGCCAGCAGCCGGTCCGCGACAGATACGCAGTATTTT
>TRBV14|16|TRBJ2-7|TRBD1|NA
CASSQLPGQRSAEQYF
TGTGCCAGCAGCCAACTACCGGGACAGCGGTCGGCCGAGCAGTACTTC
>TRBV6-5|13|TRBJ2-7|NA|few
CASSYRSTYEQYF
TGTGCCAGCAGTTACAGGAGCACCTACGAGCAGTACTTC
>TRBV6-1|16|TRBJ2-6|NA|once
CASSENPAGGANVLTF
TGTGCCAGCAGTGAGAACCCCGCTGGCGGGGCCAACGTCCTGACTTTC
>TRBV27|13|TRBJ2-6|NA|NA
CASSTGGANVLTF
TGTGCCAGCTCCACCGGTGGGGCCAACGTCCTGACTTTC
>TRBV7-9|14|TRBJ1-1|NA|few
CASSSTGGSDEAFF
TGTGCCAGCAGCTCTACGGGGGGCTCTGATGAAGCTTTCTTT
>TRBV9|15|TRBJ2-1|NA|NA
CASSVGAGAYNEQFF
TGTGCCAGCAGCGTAGGGGCAGGGGCCTACAATGAGCAGTTCTTC